Included here is one TCR beta chain sequence, with context. The sample carries other DNA sequences with the same CDR3. This specimen comes from a study of blood T cell repertoires in COVID-19. Across the study: COVID-19 samples from acute and convalescent phases originated in the United States, Italy and Spain. Sources were T cells, B-cell-depleted T cells, or PBMCs; the material itself was cDNA or gDNA.

V gave up 0 bases and J gave up 5 bases, with 7 bases separating them. Germline V gene sequence: CDR1 GTSNPN, CDR2 SVGIG (reference sequence). The CDR3 covers 12 residues. Per the study methods: Estimation of nucleated cell counts was performed using reference gene primer amplification. TCRdb's table, derived via immunoSEQ multiplex PCR, lists solely in-frame clones and lacks some. V and J calls and clone size are as listed in that table; D and trimming were resolved from the DNA. The table includes fewer than 90,000 clones, about nine tenths detected once. The TCR sequence derives from a male donor with acute or convalescent COVID-19. The genes are TRBV30 and TRBJ2-5, with D maybe TRBD2 (5 bases). The source material was peripheral blood. CDR3 residues: CAWSVRGETQYF. DNA for the CDR3: TGTGCCTGGAGTGTACGAGGGGAGACCCAGTACTTC.